What follows is one TCR beta chain and its context. Its specificity is not known. Profiled with immunoSEQ multiplex PCR; TCRdb holds only in-frame clones, not every one. Of 25,000 or so clones detected, around 79% appear once; the ten largest clones hold about 8.3%. Germline V lookup: CDR1 MNHNS, CDR2 SASEGT. Trimming removed 3 bases from V and 6 bases from J; junction bases left unmatched: 9. This CDR3 has 15 amino acids. The record originates from a study of vaccination effects on CD4 cells after COVID-19. ViraFEST assay sequencing came after antigen-specific CD4+ T cells were expanded with viral peptide pools. The culture ran for 10 days before CD4+ T cells were isolated. Either the BNT162b2 or mRNA-1273 vaccine was given to participants in two doses. Nucleocapsid antibodies stayed negative before and after vaccination, showing no earlier SARS-CoV-2 infection. Broader study findings: Clonal contraction was marked in infection- and vaccine-induced clones late after vaccination.

The sample in question was CD4+ T cells from PBMCs cultured with SARS-CoV-2 spike peptides, obtained after COVID-19 vaccination. This sequence originates from a human donor who received a COVID-19 vaccine. The chain links TRBV6-1 to TRBJ1-1; 8 nucleotides line up with TRBD1. In DNA form, the CDR3 reads TGTGCCAGCAGTGATGCTACAGGGGGGTCACCTGAAGCTTTCTTT. Amino acid sequence: CASSDATGGSPEAFF.